This TCR beta chain was retrieved from a study of T-cell memory formation after mild COVID-19 (dated by TCRdb to about 2021). Study-level background: TCR sequence clusters from the two donors were found to be largely donor specific. T-cell clones expanding and contracting after mild COVID-19 in two donors were tracked by longitudinal TCRalpha and TCRbeta repertoire sequencing. The cohort comprised two young, previously healthy adult volunteers, one female and one male.

This clonotype was counted between two and nine times. What this receptor recognizes is not known. The sample holds no much larger clone one base away, and base qualities are not on file. A distance of 13 bases separates the germline ends of V and J, which lose 0 bases and 2 bases respectively. The CDR3 measures 16 amino acids from cysteine to phenylalanine. Only the CDR3 DNA stays, 48 bases, in frame from base 1. CDR1 MGHRA and CDR2 YSYEKL were looked up in the germline V gene. Results and caveats for the whole study, not just this receptor: Only a couple of mild cases were covered in the study, and larger cohorts including severe cases with pre-infection samples were considered necessary. SARS-CoV-2 specificity was not confirmed for the second-wave clones peaking on day 37. Contracting CD4+ clones appeared mostly in the CM and EM memory subsets, whereas CD8+ clones were enriched in EMRA. Balanced CD4/CD8 phenotypes were observed for clones contracting from day 15 to 85, whereas a bias towards CD4+ was observed for a second wave of clones expanding from day 15 to 37. The detection of some responding clones in pre-infection memory suggests that pre-existing cross-reactive memory T cells joined the SARS-CoV-2 response.

Sequencing was performed on an Illumina NovaSeq 6000. TCRalpha and TCRbeta cDNA libraries were built by 5'RACE with constant-segment primers, adding sample barcodes and unique molecular identifiers. RNA was extracted from every sample with Trizol reagent. The libraries were amplified in two PCR steps, and the second step added a second sample barcode and Illumina TruSeq adapters. The libraries were sequenced on an Illumina NovaSeq using 2 x 150 bp paired-end reads. The original pipeline was this. Reads were demultiplexed and collapsed into UMI-guided consensus sequences with migec v1.2.7. With mixcr v2.1.11, UMI consensuses were aligned to TRA and TRB V and J templates and assembled into clonotypes. Expanded or contracted clonotypes were those called significant by both edgeR and NoisET, with noise models trained on biological replicates. For edgeR calls, the thresholds were a false discovery rate-adjusted p below 0.01 and a log2 fold-change of 1. PCA with hierarchical clustering of max-normalized trajectories of the 1000 most abundant clonotypes was used as exploratory dynamics analysis. Each responding clone was given a CD4 or CD8 phenotype based on the CD4+ and CD8+ repertoires, which had been sequenced separately. TCRdb itself trimmed the public reads at Q25 with fastp, ran MiXCR and retained productive beta chains. Every entry covers one CDR3 protein and lists the most common genes and DNA from its rows. TCRdb, rather than the study authors, made the V and J calls. The sample table shows hundreds of thousands of distinct CDR3 sequences, and 15% to 25% are seen once. More than 8% of the sample belongs to the ten largest clones.

Ficoll-Paque density gradient centrifugation was the method used to isolate PBMCs. The sample taken for sequencing was PBMCs or a T cell subset sorted from them (not recorded which). Recombination joined TRBV4-1 with TRBJ1-2; the D gene is perhaps TRBD1, on 5 matching bases. The sequence was collected from an adult woman who had mild COVID-19 (a few samples of this study predate the infection). The sample titles of this study are shuffled in the database, so cell type and time point are left out; the donor was told from shared clones. At the DNA level, the sequence is TGCGCCAGCAGCCAAGATGGGGCGGGCGGGAACTATGGCTACACCTTC. Its amino acids are CASSQDGAGGNYGYTF.